This passage covers 29 T cell receptor beta chains from one sample sequenced in a study of cytomegalovirus exposure and HLA in healthy donors (dated by TCRdb to 2016 to 2017). Preparation of the library involved the immunoSEQ multiplex PCR assay. This immuneACCESS table, as held by TCRdb, lists in-frame sequences with V and J called but not all clones. Of the missing ones, under half trace to an unresolved V gene in checked studies; the others have no known cause. For this sample the table gives about 170,000 clones, of which 65% to 90% were detected only once. Approximately 2% of the sample rests with the top ten. The sequenced sample consisted of PBMCs. All receptors derive from a woman between 18 and 30 years old in good health and CMV-seronegative.

This clone occurred once. The V gene is TRBV4-1, the J gene TRBJ2-3, with 9 bases identical to TRBD2. The V gene end was trimmed by 1 base and the J gene end by 4 bases; junction bases not matched to a gene: 3. The V gene's germline CDR1 is MGHRA and CDR2 YSYEKL. This CDR3 has 15 amino acids. The CDR3 loop is CASSQVLAGPDTQYF. In nucleotides, the CDR3 is TGCGCCAGCAGCCAAGTCCTAGCGGGGCCAGATACGCAGTATTTT.

V usage is TRBV6-1 and J usage is TRBJ2-2, with D unresolved. This CDR3 is 12 amino acids long. Germline V gene lookup returns CDR1 MNHNS and CDR2 SASEGT. The CDR3 DNA is TGTGCTTCCCCTAGTGGTGCCGGGGAGCTGTTTTTT. It specifies CASPSGAGELFF.

This clone was seen a handful of times. The chain is built from TRBV5-4 and TRBJ2-1; 10 bases fit TRBD2. The V gene's germline CDR1 is SGHNT and CDR2 YYREEE (reference sequence). The J segment lost 7 bases and the V segment lost 0 bases, leaving 7 bases of the junction unmatched. The CDR3 is 16 residues long. This chain's CDR3 is CASSLAGSGGANEQFF. CDR3 coding DNA: TGTGCCAGCAGCTTGGCCGGCAGCGGGGGGGCGAATGAGCAGTTCTTC.

This rearrangement joins TRBV6-1 to TRBJ2-3; no clear D gene. Trimming took off 7 bases at V and 2 bases at J, with 10 bases between the two ends. The germline V gene has CDR1 MNHNS and CDR2 SASEGT. The CDR3 spans 13 residues. CDR3 protein: CASTVVPTDTQYF. The CDR3 DNA reads as TGTGCCAGCACGGTAGTACCCACAGATACGCAGTATTTT.

The genes are TRBV18 and TRBJ2-5; no clear D gene. In germline, CDR1 is KGHSH, CDR2 LQKENI. V lost 0 bases and J 1 base, leaving 6 bases between the germline ends. CDR3 length: 14 residues. The CDR3 is CASSPPNSQETQYF. The CDR3 bases are TGTGCCAGCTCACCACCGAACAGCCAAGAGACCCAGTACTTC. The whole variable domain, filled in from reference TRBV18 and TRBJ2-5, reads NAGVMQNPRHLVRRRGQEARLRCSPMKGHSHVYWYRQLPEEGLKFMVYLQKENIIDESGMPKERFSAEFPKEGPSILRIQQVVRGDSAAYFCASSPPNSQETQYFGPGTRLLVL.

The CDR3 region is CASSVHSGGTEAFF. The CDR3 region has the DNA TGTGCCAGCAGCGTCCACTCAGGGGGGACTGAAGCTTTCTTT. V gene TRBV9 combines with J gene TRBJ1-1; 7 positions agree with TRBD1. There are 14 residues in the CDR3. Germline V lookup: CDR1 SGDLS, CDR2 YYNGEE. With 2 bases clipped from V and 5 bases from J, the junction kept 6 bases outside the gene matches.

The genes are TRBV19 and TRBJ2-7; D unresolved. Looked up from germline, CDR1 is LNHDA and CDR2 is SQIVND (reference sequence). With 3 bases removed from V and 0 bases from J, the gap between germline ends came to 9 bases. This CDR3 has 14 residues. CDR3 loop: CASSMAVSSYEQYF. The CDR3 region has the DNA TGTGCCAGTAGTATGGCGGTGAGCTCCTACGAGCAGTACTTC.

The chain couples TRBV9 to TRBJ2-5; 8 bases are shared with TRBD2. After removal of 4 bases from V and 11 bases from J, the junction contained 7 bases not matched to a gene. This CDR3 region has 12 residues. CDR1 SGDLS and CDR2 YYNGEE come from the germline V gene. The chain's CDR3 is CASSSQEREQYF. DNA for the CDR3: TGTGCCAGCAGCTCGCAGGAGCGGGAGCAGTACTTC.

The chain couples TRBV7-9 to TRBJ2-6; 8 nucleotides line up with TRBD1. J gave up 0 bases and V 2 bases, and 6 bases lay outside the gene matches. The CDR3 contains 18 residues. Germline loops: CDR1 SEHNR, CDR2 FQNEAQ (reference sequence). The CDR3 DNA follows: TGTGCCAGCAGCTTATCCAGGACAGGGCACTCTGGGGCCAACGTCCTGACTTTC. Its translation: CASSLSRTGHSGANVLTF. Full variable domain (missing parts from reference TRBV7-9 and TRBJ2-6): DTGVSQNPRHKITKRGQNVTFRCDPISEHNRLYWYRQTLGQGPEFLTYFQNEAQLEKSRLLSDRFSAERPKGSFSTLEIQRTEQGDSAMYLCASSLSRTGHSGANVLTFGAGSRLTVL.

This chain links TRBV6-5 with TRBJ1-1, with D perhaps matching TRBD1 (6 bases). Germline assignment: CDR1 MNHEY and CDR2 SVGAGI. CDR3 length: 15 amino acids. Between the trimmed V and J ends, which lost 11 bases and 11 bases, there was a span of 30 bases. Here the CDR3 reads CAARRTDSGPHEAFF. In nucleotides, the CDR3 is TGTGCCGCCAGACGGACGGACAGCGGACCCCATGAGGCTTTCTTT.

This chain links TRBV30 with TRBJ1-1; D gene unclear. V gave up 2 bases and J gave up 7 bases, with 14 bases separating them. The CDR3 is 13 amino acids. CDR1 GTSNPN and CDR2 SVGIG come from the germline V gene (reference sequence). CDR3 protein: CAWSKNNRGEAFF. CDR3 sequence (DNA): TGTGCCTGGAGTAAAAATAATCGAGGTGAAGCTTTCTTT.

This clone has a single count. V and J are TRBV5-1 and TRBJ1-4, with D hard to call. CDR1 SGHRS and CDR2 YFSETQ come from the germline V gene. This CDR3 is built from 17 residues. Between the trimmed V and J ends, which lost 4 bases and 0 bases, there was a span of 16 bases. CDR3 amino acids: CASSISGSGPTNEKLFF. In DNA form, the CDR3 reads TGCGCCAGCAGCATCAGTGGTTCAGGTCCAACTAATGAAAAACTGTTTTTT. Full variable domain (missing parts from reference TRBV5-1 and TRBJ1-4): KAGVTQTPRYLIKTRGQQVTLSCSPISGHRSVSWYQQTPGQGLQFLFEYFSETQRNKGNFPGRFSGRQFSNSRSEMNVSTLELGDSALYLCASSISGSGPTNEKLFFGSGTQLSVL.

The gene calls are TRBV29-1 and TRBJ1-2; maybe TRBD1 (5 bases). The CDR3 length is 11 residues. Germline assignment: CDR1 SQVTM and CDR2 ANQGSEA. V lost 4 bases and J 8 bases, leaving 11 bases between the germline ends. CDR3 residues: CSVVAGLGYTF. The CDR3 coding sequence is TGCAGCGTTGTGGCAGGGCTCGGCTACACCTTC.

V and J are TRBV4-3 and TRBJ2-7, with TRBD1 matching over 9 bases. Looked up from germline, CDR1 is LGHNA and CDR2 is YSLEER. This CDR3 contains 15 residues. After removal of 3 bases from V and 2 bases from J, the junction contained 5 bases not matched to a gene. CDR3 DNA sequence: TGCGCCAGCAGCCAGGGACGGACAGGGGCCTACGAGCAGTACTTC. This codes for CASSQGRTGAYEQYF.

This chain links TRBV2 with TRBJ2-5, with 9 bases fitting TRBD2. V trimming: 2 bases; J trimming: 4 bases; junction bases outside the gene matches: 5. Germline values: CDR1 SNHLY, CDR2 FYNNEI. The CDR3 sequence is 15 residues long. CDR3 nucleotide sequence: TGTGCCAGCAGTGAAATGGGACTAGCTATAGAGACCCAGTACTTC. It yields the protein CASSEMGLAIETQYF. Based on the CDR3 plus reference TRBV2 and TRBJ2-5, the full variable domain is EPEVTQTPSHQVTQMGQEVILRCVPISNHLYFYWYRQILGQKVEFLVSFYNNEISEKSEIFDDQFSVERPDGSNFTLKIRSTKLEDSAMYFCASSEMGLAIETQYFGPGTRLLVL.

This chain connects TRBV6-5 to TRBJ2-7; TRBD1 is a possible D gene (5 bases). This CDR3 has 15 residues. Trimming left V 0 bases short and J 8 bases short, with 17 bases between. Germline assignment: CDR1 MNHEY and CDR2 SVGAGI. The chain's CDR3 is CASSYSTPGGAKQYF. CDR3 sequence (DNA): TGTGCCAGCAGTTACTCTACACCCGGTGGGGCAAAGCAGTACTTC.

The genes are TRBV7-9 and TRBJ1-1; D gene unclear. V lost 5 bases, J lost 4 bases, and 11 bases lay in between. The germline CDR1 and CDR2 sequences are SEHNR and FQNEAQ (reference sequence). This CDR3 has 13 amino acids. CDR3 bases: TGTGCCAGCAGCCGAGCGGGAGGCACTGAAGCTTTCTTT. This codes for CASSRAGGTEAFF.

V and J are TRBV4-3 and TRBJ1-2, with 9 nucleotides matching TRBD1. CDR3 size: 17 residues. V dropped 1 base and J dropped 5; count of bases not matched to a gene: 11. Germline V gives CDR1 LGHNA, CDR2 YSLEER. This chain's CDR3 is CASSQARTGATSYGYTF. The CDR3, as DNA: TGCGCCAGCAGCCAAGCGCGGACAGGGGCCACCTCATATGGCTACACCTTC.

The chain combines TRBV19 with TRBJ1-1, with D perhaps matching TRBD1 (5 bases). This CDR3 region has 18 residues. The germline V gene has CDR1 LNHDA and CDR2 SQIVND (reference sequence). V lost 3 bases, J lost 7 bases, and 27 bases lay in between. The CDR3 nucleotides read TGTGCCAGTAGTATTGAGCGACTCCGATCCGGGGGGAGGGTTGAAGCTTTCTTT. Encoded protein: CASSIERLRSGGRVEAFF.

The chain uses TRBV5-4 and TRBJ1-2; TRBD1 aligns across 8 bases. CDR1 SGHNT and CDR2 YYREEE come from the germline V gene (reference sequence). Unmatched junction bases numbered 1, after V lost 3 bases and J lost 3 bases. The length of the CDR3 is 13 residues. The CDR3 spells CASSSDRDYGYTF. As DNA, the CDR3 is TGTGCCAGCAGCTCGGACAGGGACTATGGCTACACCTTC.

The chain links TRBV5-1 to TRBJ1-1, with D possibly matching TRBD1 (6 bases). V was trimmed by 4 bases and J by 0 bases, leaving 16 bases between them. This CDR3 has 16 amino acids. CDR1 and CDR2 (germline): SGHRS, YFSETQ. CDR3 amino acids: CASSRTTDRMNTEAFF. The CDR3 bases are TGCGCCAGCAGCAGAACGACAGACAGGATGAACACTGAAGCTTTCTTT.

This chain joins TRBV6-5 and TRBJ2-7; no firm D call. V was trimmed by 2 bases and J by 3 bases, leaving 8 bases between them. The CDR3 loop spans 13 amino acids. Germline lookup yields CDR1 MNHEY and CDR2 SVGAGI. The CDR3 DNA reads as TGTGCCAGCAGTTACCTCCCGGGCTACGAGCAGTACTTC. This gives the protein CASSYLPGYEQYF.

The chain carries TRBV28 and TRBJ2-1; a possible D gene is TRBD2 (8 bases). The CDR3 runs to 16 residues. V was trimmed by 6 bases and J by 6 bases, leaving 21 bases between them. Germline V gives CDR1 MDHEN, CDR2 SYDVKM. Here the CDR3 DNA reads TGTGCCAGCAGATCGGGAAGGGGGCTAGCGGGCAATGAGCAGTTCTTC. It codes for CASRSGRGLAGNEQFF.

The chain uses TRBV5-1 and TRBJ2-6, with D unresolved. This CDR3 spans 15 amino acids. Germline V gene lookup returns CDR1 SGHRS and CDR2 YFSETQ. Trimming cost V 0 bases and J 2 bases, with 6 bases left between them. This CDR3 reads CASSLERAGANVLTF. The CDR3 region has the DNA TGCGCCAGCAGCTTGGAGCGTGCTGGGGCCAACGTCCTGACTTTC.

V gene TRBV4-3 combines with J gene TRBJ1-1; D is perhaps TRBD1 (5 bases). From germline, CDR1 is LGHNA and CDR2 YSLEER. V lost 4 bases and J lost 1, with 16 bases in between. The CDR3 runs 16 residues. The chain's CDR3 is CASSPFGPGGNTEAFF. For the CDR3, the DNA is TGCGCCAGCAGCCCCTTTGGACCCGGGGGGAACACTGAAGCTTTCTTT.

This clone was observed a single time. The V gene is TRBV4-1, the J gene TRBJ2-7; no firm D call. The germline V gene encodes CDR1 MGHRA and CDR2 YSYEKL. CDR3 length: 14 residues. Trimming removed 0 bases from V and 2 bases from J, with 8 bases in between. CDR3 residues: CASSQELLTYEQYF. The CDR3 bases are TGCGCCAGCAGCCAAGAACTCCTCACCTACGAGCAGTACTTC.

The chain combines TRBV7-2 with TRBJ2-1; TRBD2 aligns across 8 bases. Germline lookup yields CDR1 SGHTA and CDR2 FQGNSA. Trimming at V came to 5 bases and at J to 4 bases, leaving 7 bases not matched to a gene. The CDR3 loop spans 15 amino acids. The CDR3 DNA sequence: TGTGCCAGCAGCCAAAGCGGGGGAGCTTACAATGAGCAGTTCTTC. This encodes CASSQSGGAYNEQFF.

The rearrangement joins TRBV7-2 to TRBJ1-3, with D possibly being TRBD1 (5 bases). The CDR3 has 16 residues. The germline CDR1 and CDR2 sequences are SGHTA and FQGNSA. Trimming removed 1 base at V and 0 bases at J, with 10 bases between. CDR3 sequence (DNA): TGTGCCAGCAGCTTAGTGGGGCCAACCTCTGGAAACACCATATATTTT. This gives the protein CASSLVGPTSGNTIYF.

The genes are TRBV4-1 and TRBJ1-1; TRBD1 matches at 9 bases. Germline trimming cut 5 bases from V and 7 bases from J; bases unmatched to any gene: 5. The CDR3 covers 13 residues. Germline-derived CDR1 and CDR2 are MGHRA and YSYEKL. Here the CDR3 reads CASSGTGTIEAFF. CDR3 DNA: TGCGCCAGCAGCGGGACAGGGACGATTGAAGCTTTCTTT.